These T cell receptor beta chains were read from a single sample in a study of cytomegalovirus exposure and HLA in healthy donors. Clones were read by immunoSEQ multiplex PCR, and TCRdb kept only the in-frame ones, dropping some. The sample holds around 140,000 clones, less than 85% seen once. The sample taken for sequencing was PBMCs. The receptor set was obtained from a man aged 35 to 55 in good health and CMV-seronegative. The CDR3 runs from the conserved cysteine through the conserved F or W. Fields, in order: CDR3 length, J gene, clone size, D gene, V gene, CDR3 protein, CDR3 DNA. The D gene is left open where the match is weak. Only some rows state a clone size, as once, few, many or a class for expanded clones.

15 | TRBJ2-1 | once | . | TRBV5-1 | CASSLTAGTYNEQFF | TGCGCCAGCAGCTTAACAGCCGGGACCTACAATGAGCAGTTCTTC
14 | TRBJ1-4 | . | TRBD1 | TRBV19 | CATLPGQGDEKLFF | TGTGCCACCCTACCGGGACAGGGGGATGAAAAACTGTTTTTT
13 | TRBJ2-7 | . | . | TRBV18 | CASSPELSYEQYF | TGTGCCAGCTCGCCGGAGCTCTCCTACGAGCAGTACTTC
15 | TRBJ2-7 | once | TRBD2 | TRBV25-1 | CASSEYAGGYYEQYF | TGTGCCAGCAGTGAATATGCGGGAGGATACTACGAGCAGTACTTC
16 | TRBJ2-3 | once | TRBD2 | TRBV30 | CAWSPGLAGAADTQYF | TGTGCCTGGAGTCCCGGACTAGCGGGAGCCGCAGATACGCAGTATTTT
16 | TRBJ2-3 | . | . | TRBV28 | CASSSLLRPSTDTQYF | TGTGCCAGCAGTTCCCTTTTGCGGCCTAGCACAGATACGCAGTATTTT
15 | TRBJ2-7 | . | TRBD1 | TRBV6-6 | CASSTVDRVAYEQYF | TGTGCCAGCAGTACAGTGGACAGGGTTGCCTACGAGCAGTACTTC
13 | TRBJ1-1 | few | . | TRBV10-3 | CAIVQGENTEAFF | TGTGCCATTGTGCAGGGCGAGAACACTGAAGCTTTCTTT
16 | TRBJ2-3 | . | TRBD1 | TRBV9 | CASSAHRGQSTDTQYF | TGTGCCAGCAGCGCCCACAGGGGGCAGAGCACAGATACGCAGTATTTT
15 | TRBJ2-7 | . | TRBD2 | TRBV30 | CAWSVTSGLPYEQYF | TGTGCCTGGAGTGTAACTAGCGGGCTCCCCTACGAGCAGTACTTC
16 | TRBJ1-6 | once | TRBD1 | TRBV6-5 | CASSYPTVQGNSPLHF | TGTGCCAGCAGTTACCCAACCGTACAGGGGAATTCACCCCTCCACTTT
11 | TRBJ1-3 | . | . | TRBV7-9 | CASSLSDTIYF | TGTGCCAGCAGCCTGAGCGACACCATATATTTT
13 | TRBJ1-6 | . | . | TRBV27 | CASGWGQNSPLHF | TGTGCCAGCGGCTGGGGCCAAAATTCACCCCTCCACTTT
14 | TRBJ2-7 | . | TRBD2 | TRBV7-3 | CASSSRGGGDEQYF | TGTGCCAGCAGCTCCCGGGGGGGCGGCGACGAGCAGTACTTC
18 | TRBJ2-1 | . | TRBD2 | TRBV7-2 | CASSLNFVAGGRGGEQFF | TGTGCCAGCAGCTTAAATTTCGTTGCGGGGGGCCGTGGGGGTGAGCAGTTCTTC
14 | TRBJ2-3 | few | . | TRBV4-3 | CASSQDAGIDTQYF | TGCGCCAGCAGCCAAGATGCCGGGATAGATACGCAGTATTTT
14 | TRBJ2-7 | . | TRBD2 | TRBV18 | CASSPTSGSYEQYF | TGTGCCAGCTCACCTACTAGCGGCTCCTACGAGCAGTACTTC
19 | TRBJ2-3 | . | TRBD2 | TRBV2 | CASSEWRPLAGGPADTQYF | TGTGCCAGCAGTGAATGGCGGCCGCTAGCGGGAGGGCCGGCAGATACGCAGTATTTT
14 | TRBJ2-7 | . | TRBD2 | TRBV6-5 | CASRGSGGIYEQYF | TGTGCCAGCAGAGGGTCCGGGGGGATATACGAGCAGTACTTC
12 | TRBJ2-7 | few | . | TRBV11-3 | CVPHTRPDEQYF | TGTGTCCCACATACTAGACCTGACGAGCAGTACTTC
18 | TRBJ2-1 | . | . | TRBV7-9 | CASRAGGAGGYSYNEQFF | TGTGCCAGCAGGGCAGGGGGGGCGGGAGGCTACTCCTACAATGAGCAGTTCTTC
14 | TRBJ1-6 | once | . | TRBV19 | CASSLDKGNSPLHF | TGTGCCAGTAGTCTGGACAAGGGGAATTCACCCCTCCACTTT
18 | TRBJ2-1 | . | . | TRBV2 | CASSEEGGGGFLYNEQFF | TGTGCCAGCAGTGAAGAGGGTGGGGGGGGCTTTCTCTACAATGAGCAGTTCTTC
16 | TRBJ1-6 | . | . | TRBV7-2 | CASSLLGSSYNSPLHF | TGTGCCAGCAGCTTATTGGGGAGCTCCTATAATTCACCCCTCCACTTT
15 | TRBJ2-7 | . | . | TRBV6-6 | CASINPGLSSYEQYF | TGTGCCAGCATCAATCCAGGGCTGAGCTCCTACGAGCAGTACTTC
15 | TRBJ2-1 | . | TRBD2 | TRBV11-3 | CASSSRGVHYNEQFF | TGTGCCAGCAGCTCTCGGGGGGTCCATTACAATGAGCAGTTCTTC
13 | TRBJ1-2 | once | . | TRBV30 | CAWTETGIYGYTF | TGTGCCTGGACGGAGACCGGAATCTATGGCTACACCTTC
17 | TRBJ2-7 | . | TRBD2 | TRBV28 | CASSLSGLAGGSYEQYF | TGTGCCAGCAGTTTATCCGGACTAGCGGGGGGCTCCTACGAGCAGTACTTC
14 | TRBJ2-7 | . | . | TRBV6-6 | CASHRAGSTYEQYF | TGTGCCAGCCACCGGGCAGGGTCGACCTACGAGCAGTACTTC
14 | TRBJ2-5 | . | TRBD2 | TRBV5-1 | CASSLASGGETQYF | TGCGCCAGCAGCTTGGCTTCGGGAGGAGAGACCCAGTACTTC
14 | TRBJ2-7 | few | . | TRBV7-2 | CATTRGGGSYEQYF | TGTGCCACCACCAGGGGAGGGGGCTCCTACGAGCAGTACTTC
14 | TRBJ2-1 | . | TRBD1 | TRBV7-6 | CASSQQGPYNEQFF | TGTGCCAGCAGCCAACAGGGGCCTTACAATGAGCAGTTCTTC
17 | TRBJ2-6 | . | . | TRBV4-2 | CASSQATRQSGANVLTF | TGTGCCAGCAGCCAAGCTACCCGACAGTCCGGGGCCAACGTCCTGACTTTC
15 | TRBJ2-1 | once | . | TRBV9 | CASSPRGGRYNEQFF | TGTGCCAGCAGCCCCCGTGGGGGGAGATACAATGAGCAGTTCTTC
14 | TRBJ1-2 | few | . | TRBV23-1 | CASSQSQGKCGYTF | TGCGCCAGCAGTCAGTCACAGGGAAAGTGTGGCTACACCTTC
14 | TRBJ1-4 | . | TRBD1 | TRBV9 | CASSVGDRTEKLFF | TGTGCCAGCAGCGTTGGGGACAGGACTGAAAAACTGTTTTTT
16 | TRBJ2-2 | . | TRBD2 | TRBV7-3 | CASSPMSGGFTGELFF | TGTGCCAGCAGCCCCATGAGCGGGGGGTTCACCGGGGAGCTGTTTTTT
17 | TRBJ2-5 | . | TRBD1 | TRBV5-1 | CASSLSPLTGGGETQYF | TGCGCCAGCAGCTTGTCCCCCTTGACAGGGGGGGGTGAGACCCAGTACTTC
17 | TRBJ2-2 | . | TRBD2 | TRBV13 | CASSLGTGGLYSGELFF | TGTGCCAGCAGCTTGGGAACGGGAGGGCTTTACAGCGGGGAGCTGTTTTTT
15 | TRBJ1-4 | . | TRBD1 | TRBV28 | CASSTSGTGGEKLFF | TGTGCCAGCAGTACCTCCGGGACAGGGGGGGAAAAACTGTTTTTT
17 | TRBJ2-7 | . | . | TRBV28 | CASSFHPAGPLSYEQYF | TGTGCCAGCAGTTTCCACCCGGCGGGACCCCTTAGTTACGAGCAGTACTTC
14 | TRBJ1-2 | . | TRBD1 | TRBV28 | CASSSDRVNYGYTF | TGTGCCAGCAGCTCAGACAGGGTCAACTATGGCTACACCTTC